The present TCR beta chain was sequenced within a study of response to subunit inactivated influenza vaccine. Germline loops: CDR1 DFQATT, CDR2 SNEGSKA (reference sequence). The CDR3 is 14 amino acids. V was pared by 7 bases and J by 0 bases, with 6 bases of the junction left unmatched. TCRdb re-called the RT-PCR reads through MiXCR, storing one row per CDR3 protein. The sample has about 480,000 distinct CDR3 sequences, about 25% seen once; the top ten hold approximately 2%. The genes are TRBV20-1 and TRBJ2-4; 7 nucleotides line up with TRBD1. The starting material was CD4+ T cells sorted from PBMCs, obtained roughly 5 days after vaccination. This sequence originates from a man aged 45-60 years who received an inactivated influenza vaccine. In DNA form, the CDR3 reads TGCAGTGTAGGGGACAGAGTAGCCAAAAACATTCAGTACTTC. It encodes CSVGDRVAKNIQYF.